Given below is one T cell receptor beta chain in context. Its target is not known. Trimming left V 2 bases short and J 4 bases short, with 14 bases between. The length of the CDR3 is 15 residues. The V gene's germline CDR1 is MDHEN and CDR2 SYDVKM. The data originate from a study of shared clonotypes between healthy human individuals. Study observations and caveats: A handful of donors had 5% to 6% of their naive CD4 clonotypes in common. A reduction in generation probabilities was seen for non-shared clonotypes relative to those shared by all four donors.

Naive CD8 populations comprised CD45RO-negative cells positively selected for CCR7, excluding terminally differentiated effector memory CD45RA+ cells. Deep-level assay runs were performed. TCRdb's table, derived via immunoSEQ multiplex PCR, lists solely in-frame clones and lacks some. Of about 2.1 million clones listed, 90% to 95% were seen once; the top ten hold over 1.5%. The sequence derives from a man between 18 and 29 years old in good health. Some clones in this sample may be carry-over from other donors' samples. Sequenced material: naive CD8+ T cells from PBMCs. The chain employs TRBV28 and TRBJ1-2; TRBD1 is a possible D gene (6 bases). CDR3: CASSLAGARSYGYTF. The CDR3, as DNA: TGTGCCAGCAGTTTAGCAGGGGCGCGGAGCTATGGCTACACCTTC.